Below are 15 T cell receptor beta chains sequenced from a single sample in a study of response to subunit inactivated influenza vaccine. TCRdb itself ran the RT-PCR reads through MiXCR, one entry per CDR3 protein. Altogether about 480,000 distinct CDR3 sequences are present, about 25% being singletons, with the ten largest covering less than 2.5%. Sequenced here: CD4+ T cells sorted from PBMCs, sampled 5 to 6 days after vaccination. All receptors derive from a man aged 50 to 59 who received an inactivated influenza vaccine.

The table lists this clonotype with a few counts. The J gene is TRBJ2-7, the V gene TRBV5-1; 9 bases are a match to TRBD1. This CDR3 has 14 amino acids. Trimming at V came to 4 bases and at J to 4 bases, leaving 6 bases not matched to a gene. Germline V gene sequence: CDR1 SGHRS, CDR2 YFSETQ. CDR3 in DNA: TGCGCCAGCAGCGAGGACAGGGGTGGTTACGAGCAGTACTTC. This sequence encodes CASSEDRGGYEQYF.

The chain uses TRBV29-1 and TRBJ2-7, with D possibly being TRBD1 (6 bases). The CDR3 is made up of 13 amino acids. Germline CDR1 reads SQVTM; CDR2 reads ANQGSEA. CDR3 region: CSARDTLSYEQYF. The CDR3 DNA reads as TGCAGTGCCCGGGACACTCTCTCCTACGAGCAGTACTTC.

This clonotype was seen a handful of times. The V gene is TRBV12-3 or TRBV12-4, the J gene TRBJ2-3; possible D gene TRBD1, 5 bases. The CDR3 contains 15 residues. Trimming shortened V by 5 bases and J by 2 bases, and 14 bases separated the two germline ends. The CDR3 nucleotides are TGTGCCAGCAGTCCGGGTTCAGGGATCACAGATACGCAGTATTTT. It encodes CASSPGSGITDTQYF.

This clonotype turned up a few times. This rearrangement joins TRBV3-1 to TRBJ1-6, with a possible D match to TRBD1 (6 bases). V was shortened by 4 bases and J by 6 bases, with 10 bases between the two germline ends. This CDR3 spans 14 amino acids. CDR1 is LGHDT and CDR2 is YNNKEL in the germline V gene (reference sequence). CDR3: CASSRGLTNSPLHF. The DNA of the CDR3 is TGTGCCAGCAGCCGGGGGCTAACTAATTCACCCCTCCACTTT.

The chain carries TRBV6-1 and TRBJ2-7, with 8 bases matching TRBD1. Germline assignment: CDR1 MNHNS and CDR2 SASEGT. J was trimmed by 4 bases and V by 4 bases; bases with no gene match: 6. The length of the CDR3 is 14 residues. This chain's CDR3 is CASSADRGSYEQYF. The CDR3 bases are TGTGCCAGCAGTGCCGACAGGGGTTCGTACGAGCAGTACTTC.

The J gene is TRBJ2-1, the V gene TRBV10-3; 8 bases are shared with TRBD1. Germline V CDR1 and CDR2: ENHRY, SYGVKD. The CDR3 has 15 amino acids. The junction had 6 bases not matched to a gene; V was cut back by 2 bases and J by 6 bases. The chain's CDR3 is CAISEPRGQGNEQFF. The CDR3 coding sequence is TGTGCCATCAGTGAGCCACGAGGACAGGGCAATGAGCAGTTCTTC.

This clonotype was observed many times. V and J are TRBV7-9 and TRBJ2-2; TRBD2 might be the D (5 bases). Germline V gene data show CDR1 as SEHNR and CDR2 as FQNEAQ (reference sequence). V gave up 0 bases and J gave up 7 bases, with 15 bases separating them. CDR3 length equals 16 residues. The CDR3 DNA reads TGTGCCAGCAGCTTAGCCCGTACTAGTAAGGACGGGGAGCTGTTTTTT. Protein sequence: CASSLARTSKDGELFF.

This clonotype was seen a few times. The rearrangement uses TRBV7-6 and TRBJ2-7, with TRBD1 identical over 7 bases. The CDR3 length is 14 residues. With 5 bases clipped from V and 7 bases from J, the junction kept 11 bases outside the gene matches. Germline values: CDR1 SGHVS, CDR2 FNYEAQ. CDR3 nucleotide sequence: TGTGCCAGCAGCCCTAGAAGACAGGGAAGAGAGCAGTACTTC. Translation: CASSPRRQGREQYF.

In regard to this clonotype: One end of the junction is discordant with germline, which a read error may explain. V gene TRBV10-3 combines with J gene TRBJ2-1; no reliable D call. CDR1 is ENHRY, CDR2 SYGVKD, per germline. The CDR3 is 13 residues long. Written as DNA, the CDR3 is TGTGCCATCAGCGAGTCGGGTTCCAATGAGCAGTTCTTC. Amino acid sequence: CAISESGSNEQFF.

The genes are TRBV7-3 and TRBJ2-1; D is tentatively TRBD1 or TRBD2 (6 bases each). V shed 5 bases and J shed 10 bases, with 18 bases lying between them. The CDR3 sequence is 14 residues long. Germline lookup yields CDR1 SGHTA and CDR2 FQGTGA. CDR3 sequence: CASSPSAGGGEQFF. The CDR3 nucleotides read TGTGCCAGCAGCCCGTCAGCCGGGGGCGGGGAGCAGTTCTTC.

The V call is TRBV5-1, the J call TRBJ2-1, with 7 bases lining up with TRBD2. The ends lost 6 bases at V and 2 bases at J; junction bases unmatched: 8. This CDR3 comprises 15 residues. The V gene's germline CDR1 is SGHRS and CDR2 YFSETQ. The CDR3: CASKTAGDPYNEQFF. CDR3 in DNA: TGCGCCAGCAAAACCGCGGGGGACCCCTACAATGAGCAGTTCTTC.

This clonotype was counted many times. V usage is TRBV12-3 or TRBV12-4 and J usage is TRBJ2-5; maybe TRBD1 (5 bases). V lost 0 bases, J lost 4 bases, and 6 bases lay in between. The CDR3 consists of 13 residues. The chain's CDR3 is CASSLAGRETQYF. The CDR3 DNA reads TGTGCCAGCAGTTTAGCGGGGCGAGAGACCCAGTACTTC.

DNA of the CDR3: TGTGCCACCAGTGTAGGTCCGAACACCGGGGAGCTGTTTTTT. Amino acid sequence: CATSVGPNTGELFF. The chain combines TRBV24-1 with TRBJ2-2, with unresolved D. Looked up from germline, CDR1 is KGHDR and CDR2 is SFDVKD. CDR3 length equals 14 residues. The V and J ends lost 5 bases and 0 bases respectively, with 6 bases between them.

This clonotype occurred a few times. V gene TRBV5-5 combines with J gene TRBJ2-1; D ambiguous. V lost 1 base and J 8 bases, leaving 19 bases between the germline ends. The CDR3 runs 16 residues. Per germline, CDR1 SGHKS and CDR2 YYEKEE (reference sequence). The CDR3 coding sequence is TGTGCCAGCAGCTTGAGATCTGGAACTGGACGAGATGAGCAGTTCTTC. Its translation: CASSLRSGTGRDEQFF.

This clonotype occurred a few times. This chain joins TRBV20-1 and TRBJ2-3; D is possibly TRBD2 (5 bases). Germline loops: CDR1 DFQATT, CDR2 SNEGSKA (reference sequence). The CDR3 has 14 amino acids. The V end lost 5 bases, the J end lost 6 bases, and 18 bases lay between the germline ends. The CDR3 nucleotides read TGCAGTGCTGCAGGCCGGGGAGTGGTGGATACGCAGTATTTT. Its translation: CSAAGRGVVDTQYF.